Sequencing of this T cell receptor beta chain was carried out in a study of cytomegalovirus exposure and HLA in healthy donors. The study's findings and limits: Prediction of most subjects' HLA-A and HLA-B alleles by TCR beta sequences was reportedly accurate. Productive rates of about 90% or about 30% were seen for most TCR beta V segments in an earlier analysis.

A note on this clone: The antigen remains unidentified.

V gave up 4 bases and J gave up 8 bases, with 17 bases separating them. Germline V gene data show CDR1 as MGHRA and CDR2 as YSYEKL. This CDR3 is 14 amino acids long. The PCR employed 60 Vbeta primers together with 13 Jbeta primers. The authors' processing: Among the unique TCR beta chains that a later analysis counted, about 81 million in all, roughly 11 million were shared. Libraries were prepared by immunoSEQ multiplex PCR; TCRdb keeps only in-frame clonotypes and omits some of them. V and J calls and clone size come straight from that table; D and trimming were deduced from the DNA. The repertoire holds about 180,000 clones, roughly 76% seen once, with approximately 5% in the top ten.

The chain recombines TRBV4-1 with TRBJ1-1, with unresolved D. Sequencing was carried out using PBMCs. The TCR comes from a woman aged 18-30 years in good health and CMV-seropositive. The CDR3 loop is CASSRSLVGREAFF. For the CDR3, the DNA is TGCGCCAGCAGCCGATCCCTCGTCGGTAGAGAAGCTTTCTTT.